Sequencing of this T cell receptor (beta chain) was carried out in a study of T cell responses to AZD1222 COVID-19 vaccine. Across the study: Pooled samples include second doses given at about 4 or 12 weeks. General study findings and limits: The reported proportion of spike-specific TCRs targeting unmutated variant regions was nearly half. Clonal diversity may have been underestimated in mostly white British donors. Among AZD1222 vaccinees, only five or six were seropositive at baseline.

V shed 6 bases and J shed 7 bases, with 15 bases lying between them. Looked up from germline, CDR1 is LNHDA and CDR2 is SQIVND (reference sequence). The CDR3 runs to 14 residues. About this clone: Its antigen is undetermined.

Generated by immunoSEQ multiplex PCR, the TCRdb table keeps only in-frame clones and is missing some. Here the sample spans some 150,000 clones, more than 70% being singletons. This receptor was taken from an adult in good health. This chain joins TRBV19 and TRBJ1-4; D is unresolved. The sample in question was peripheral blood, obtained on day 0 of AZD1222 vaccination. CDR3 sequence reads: CASREAGWSEKLFF. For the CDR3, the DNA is TGTGCCAGTAGGGAGGCGGGGTGGTCTGAAAAACTGTTTTTT.